The T cell receptor (beta chain) under discussion was sequenced for a study of shared clonotypes between healthy human individuals. Points on this clone: Other DNA sequences in the same sample also yield this CDR3.

The CDR3 runs to 14 residues. Trimming took off 3 bases at V and 1 base at J, with 7 bases between the two ends. Germline CDR1 and CDR2: MDHEN and SYDVKM. Some clones are missing from TCRdb's copy, which holds only in-frame ones; the method was immunoSEQ multiplex PCR. The data hold some 2 million clones, with roughly 94% observed a single time. The sequencing sample was made of naive CD4+ T cells sorted from blood. This sample's subset: CD45RA+ positively selected. The chain recombines TRBV28 with TRBJ1-3; D call uncertain. The sequence derives from a man younger than 30 in good health. CDR3 DNA sequence: TGTGCCAGCAGTTTTCCCGGGTCTGGAAACACCATATATTTT. This translates into CASSFPGSGNTIYF.